The TCR beta chain described here comes from a study of vaccination effects on CD4 cells after COVID-19. Across the study: From a couple of convalescent patients, samples were taken 16 days and one week before vaccination. Study-wide results and limits: Late after vaccination, infection- and vaccine-induced clones showed marked clonal contraction.

About this clone: Its antigen is currently unknown.

Germline CDR1 is SGHNT and CDR2 is YYREEE (reference sequence). V lost 4 bases and J 0 bases, leaving 23 bases between the germline ends. This CDR3 comprises 18 residues. Viral peptide pools were used in the ViraFEST assay to expand antigen-specific CD4+ T cells, and sequencing came afterward. Investigators separated out CD4+ T cells once around 9 days of culture had passed. Infection dated between March and December 2020, before the Alpha, Beta and Delta variants reached the United States. Assay used: immunoSEQ multiplex PCR; TCRdb lists only in-frame clones, some missing. Here the sample spans around 49,000 clones, 75% being singletons.

The rearrangement uses TRBV5-4 and TRBJ2-7; D is possibly TRBD1 or TRBD2 (7 bases each). The sample was CD4+ T cells from PBMCs cultured with a peptide pool, taken before COVID-19 vaccination. This clonotype originated in a human donor who had a prior SARS-CoV-2 infection. The chain's CDR3 is CASSRGHSRGGSSYEQYF. The CDR3 DNA reads TGTGCCAGCAGCCGCGGACATAGCAGGGGGGGAAGCTCCTACGAGCAGTACTTC.